Each of the 24 T cell receptor beta chains below was sequenced from the same sample in a study of blood T cells in healthy people across ages. A second 7 to 11 cycle PCR used barcoded and J-beta primers. TCRdb fed the 5' RACE reads into MiXCR, producing one record per CDR3 protein. The data hold roughly 680,000 distinct CDR3 sequences, with about 50% observed a single time. The sample was blood. The receptors derive from a woman aged 80 or over in good health.

This clonotype came up a few times. The chain has TRBV7-3 and TRBJ2-7, with TRBD2 matching 9 bases. The V gene end was trimmed by 4 bases and the J gene end by 6 bases; junction bases not matched to a gene: 7. This CDR3 is built from 14 residues. Germline V lookup: CDR1 SGHTA, CDR2 FQGTGA. The CDR3: CASSSSSSGGEQYF. CDR3 nucleotide sequence: TGTGCCAGCAGCTCCAGTAGTAGCGGGGGCGAGCAGTACTTC.

This clonotype turned up a few times. The chain combines TRBV10-3 with TRBJ1-2, with a tentative D call TRBD1 (5 bases). Germline-derived CDR1 and CDR2 are ENHRY and SYGVKD. Trimming left V 8 bases short and J 6 bases short, with 10 bases between. The CDR3 runs 11 residues. DNA of the CDR3: TGTGCCATCCTGAAGGACAATGGCTACACCTTC. Encoded protein: CAILKDNGYTF.

Only a few counts were recorded for this clonotype. The rearrangement uses TRBV5-1 and TRBJ2-2; D call uncertain. The CDR3 totals 13 residues. The germline CDR1 and CDR2 sequences are SGHRS and YFSETQ. The V end was cut by 4 bases, the J end by 6 bases, with 10 bases between. The CDR3 region is CASSPNPSGELFF. The CDR3, as DNA: TGCGCCAGCAGCCCGAACCCGTCCGGGGAGCTGTTTTTT.

The chain is built from TRBV20-1 and TRBJ2-1, with 8 positions matching TRBD1. This CDR3 has 16 residues. V shed 2 bases, J shed 3 bases, and the junction held 9 bases outside the gene matches. The V gene's germline CDR1 is DFQATT and CDR2 SNEGSKA (reference sequence). This CDR3 reads CSARPTGTGYYNEQFF. The CDR3 region has the DNA TGCAGTGCTAGACCGACCGGGACAGGTTACTACAATGAGCAGTTCTTC.

The genes are TRBV29-1 and TRBJ2-2, with 10 bases matching TRBD2. V trimming: 3 bases; J trimming: 5 bases; junction bases outside the gene matches: 6. Germline-derived CDR1 and CDR2 are SQVTM and ANQGSEA. The CDR3 runs to 15 residues. The CDR3 here is CSVEILAGVTGELFF. CDR3 sequence (DNA): TGCAGCGTTGAGATCCTAGCGGGAGTTACCGGGGAGCTGTTTTTT.

As regards this clonotype: Given a much more abundant clone one base away, this may be a read error. The V and J genes are TRBV7-9 and TRBJ2-7; D not certain. The CDR3 runs 15 residues. Per germline, CDR1 SEHNR and CDR2 FQNEAQ (reference sequence). The CDR3 loop is CASSLPWPSSYGQYF. The CDR3 bases are TGTGCCAGCAGCTTACCTTGGCCGAGCTCCTACGGGCAGTACTTC.

This clonotype was found many times. The chain couples TRBV27 to TRBJ2-3; 8 nucleotides align to TRBD2. V lost 5 bases, J lost 6 bases, and 10 bases stayed unmatched. The CDR3 contains 15 residues. Germline loops: CDR1 MNHEY, CDR2 SMNVEV (reference sequence). CDR3 in DNA: TGTGCCAGCAGTCCCACGGACGGGAGGGCTGATACGCAGTATTTT. It specifies CASSPTDGRADTQYF.

This chain connects TRBV11-2 to TRBJ2-5, with TRBD1 identical over 7 bases. This CDR3 is built from 15 residues. In germline, CDR1 is SGHAT, CDR2 FQNNGV. V lost 4 bases to trimming and J lost 5 bases; unmatched junction nucleotides: 10. Written as DNA, the CDR3 is TGTGCCAGCAGCTCGACAGGGTTCCAGGGGGAGACCCAGTACTTC. Translated, it gives CASSSTGFQGETQYF. Based on the CDR3 plus reference TRBV11-2 and TRBJ2-5, the full variable domain is EAGVAQSPRYKIIEKRQSVAFWCNPISGHATLYWYQQILGQGPKLLIQFQNNGVVDDSQLPKDRFSAERLKGVDSTLKIQPAKLEDSAVYLCASSSTGFQGETQYFGPGTRLLVL.

Concerning this clonotype: A much larger clone lies a single base off, so this may be a read error. The chain couples TRBV5-1 to TRBJ2-7, with D unresolved. CDR1 is SGHRS, CDR2 YFSETQ, per germline. With 5 bases removed from V and 7 bases from J, the gap between germline ends came to 16 bases. CDR3 length: 13 residues. For the CDR3, the DNA is TGCGCCAGCAGTGTAATTACCCACAATGAGCAGTACTTC. Its translation: CASSVITHNEQYF.

The chain is built from TRBV18 and TRBJ2-5; TRBD2 agrees at 7 bases. Germline assignment: CDR1 KGHSH and CDR2 LQKENI. This CDR3 is 15 amino acids long. The J segment lost 1 base and the V segment lost 1 base, leaving 3 bases of the junction unmatched. The CDR3 protein is CASSPREGIQETQYF. CDR3 coding DNA: TGTGCCAGCTCACCACGGGAGGGGATCCAAGAGACCCAGTACTTC.

The CDR3 coding sequence is TGTGCCAGCAGTGTCCCGACAACAGGCCATGAGCAGTTCTTC. Its translation is CASSVPTTGHEQFF. V usage is TRBV28 and J usage is TRBJ2-1; D perhaps matches TRBD1 (5 bases). V was trimmed by 5 bases and J by 8 bases, leaving 16 bases between them. Germline loops: CDR1 MDHEN, CDR2 SYDVKM. The CDR3 is 14 residues long.

The genes are TRBV19 and TRBJ2-5; tentatively, D is TRBD1 (6 bases). The DNA end favors TRBJ2-7, so the J call may be wrong. The CDR3 is 14 residues long. CDR1 and CDR2 (germline): LNHDA, SQIVND (reference sequence). Here the CDR3 reads CASSPRTEAYEQYF. In DNA form, the CDR3 reads TGTGCCAGTAGTCCCCGGACAGAAGCCTACGAGCAGTACTTC.

As regards this clonotype: This may be a read error, as it is one base from a much larger clone. The chain links TRBV29-1 to TRBJ2-1; D gene uncertain. The germline gives CDR1 SQVTM, CDR2 ANQGSEA. This CDR3 contains 15 residues. Deletions cut 5 bases from V and 2 bases from J, with 16 bases between. This CDR3 reads CSVRKADSTYNEQFF. CDR3 bases: TGCAGCGTTCGAAAGGCGGATAGCACCTACAATGAGCAGTTCTTC.

The table lists this clonotype with a few counts. The CDR3 reads CASTRGQGNTGELFF. CDR3 nucleotides: TGTGCCAGCACTCGGGGACAGGGCAACACCGGGGAGCTGTTTTTT. This chain links TRBV9 with TRBJ2-2; 9 nucleotides agree with TRBD1. V trimming: 6 bases; J trimming: 2 bases; junction bases outside the gene matches: 5. The germline CDR1 and CDR2 sequences are SGDLS and YYNGEE. The CDR3 has 15 amino acids. Using reference TRBV9 and TRBJ2-2 for the parts outside the CDR3, the full variable domain is DSGVTQTPKHLITATGQRVTLRCSPRSGDLSVYWYQQSLDQGLQFLIQYYNGEERAKGNILERFSAQQFPDLHSELNLSSLELGDSALYFCASTRGQGNTGELFFGEGSRLTVL.

This sequence joins TRBV7-8 and TRBJ1-2; TRBD1 matches 7 bases. Unmatched junction bases numbered 7, after V lost 5 bases and J lost 7 bases. The CDR3 sequence is 13 residues long. Per germline, CDR1 SGHVS and CDR2 FQNEAQ. The CDR3 coding sequence is TGTGCCAGCAGCAGAAGGGCAGGGGGTGGCTACACCTTC. This sequence encodes CASSRRAGGGYTF.

The table lists this clonotype with a count of one. The chain combines TRBV12-3 or TRBV12-4 with TRBJ2-1, with 10 bases lining up with TRBD2. The V and J ends lost 3 bases and 9 bases, in that order; junction bases with no gene match: 8. This CDR3 has 15 residues. The CDR3, as DNA: TGTGCCAGCAGTTTCAGTGCTAGCGGGGGAATTGAGCAGTTCTTC. This gives the protein CASSFSASGGIEQFF.

In DNA, the CDR3 is TGCGCCAGCAGCCACGGGACAACGGTCGGGGGCTACACCTTC. As protein: CASSHGTTVGGYTF. This chain uses TRBV5-1 with TRBJ1-2; a weak D match, TRBD1 (6 bases). The CDR3 totals 14 residues. V was trimmed by 4 bases and J by 8 bases, leaving 18 bases between them. Germline V gives CDR1 SGHRS, CDR2 YFSETQ.

This clonotype turned up a few times. The chain combines TRBV7-2 with TRBJ1-2; D is perhaps TRBD1 (6 bases). Deletions cut 7 bases from V and 7 bases from J, with 7 bases between. The CDR3 has 10 residues. Germline V CDR1 and CDR2: SGHTA, FQGNSA. The CDR3: CASKGGGYTF. DNA of the CDR3: TGTGCCAGCAAGGGGGGTGGCTACACCTTC. Full variable domain (missing parts from reference TRBV7-2 and TRBJ1-2): GAGVSQSPSNKVTEKGKDVELRCDPISGHTALYWYRQSLGQGLEFLIYFQGNSAPDKSGLPSDRFSAERTGGSVSTLTIQRTQQEDSAVYLCASKGGGYTFGSGTRLTVV.

This clonotype was recorded once. A much larger clone is a single base away; this may be a read error. The chain has TRBV12-3 or TRBV12-4 and TRBJ2-7; D remains ambiguous. This CDR3 has 14 amino acids. Trimming pared 3 bases from V and 7 bases from J, leaving 16 bases between. CDR3 DNA: TGTGCCAGCAGTTTTCCTTTCAAGGAGAATGAGCAGTACTTC. Translated: CASSFPFKENEQYF.

The chain recombines TRBV20-1 with TRBJ1-1; D is possibly TRBD1 (6 bases). V dropped 6 bases and J dropped 5 bases, with 19 bases sitting between them. CDR1 is DFQATT, CDR2 SNEGSKA, per germline (reference sequence). The CDR3 covers 14 residues. The DNA of the CDR3 is TGCAGTGCACTAACGGGGGGGCTGGGTACTGAAGCTTTCTTT. Amino acids: CSALTGGLGTEAFF.

The J gene is TRBJ1-2, the V gene TRBV12-3 or TRBV12-4; TRBD1 aligns across 8 bases. The CDR3 totals 15 residues. The J segment lost 8 bases and the V segment lost 5 bases, leaving 13 bases of the junction unmatched. CDR3: CASSTTGQGARGYTF. The CDR3 DNA reads as TGTGCCAGCAGTACAACGGGGCAGGGGGCTCGCGGCTACACCTTC.

Remarks on this clonotype: A read error may explain this, as a much larger clone is one base away. The J gene is TRBJ2-1, the V gene TRBV5-1; unclear D gene. V was cut by 4 bases and J by 2 bases, with 10 bases left in between. The CDR3 loop spans 14 amino acids. Germline-derived CDR1 and CDR2 are SGHRS and YFSETQ. The CDR3 DNA reads as TGCGCCAGCAGCACGCTCAGCCCCTACAATGAGCAGTTCTTC. Its translation is CASSTLSPYNEQFF.

CDR3 loop: CASSLTVRADTQYF. The CDR3 DNA reads TGTGCCAGCAGTTTGACAGTGAGGGCAGATACGCAGTATTTT. The chain employs TRBV12-3 or TRBV12-4 and TRBJ2-3; D may match TRBD1 or TRBD2 (5 bases each). Trimming took 3 bases from V and 4 from J, leaving 11 bases between them. This CDR3 spans 14 amino acids.

The chain employs TRBV12-3 or TRBV12-4 and TRBJ1-5; no clear D gene. Trimming took off 5 bases at V and 3 bases at J, with 11 bases between the two ends. The CDR3 runs 14 residues. The DNA for the CDR3 is TGTGCCAGCAGTCTGAGGGATCTCAATCAGCCCCAGCATTTT. As protein: CASSLRDLNQPQHF.